This T cell receptor (beta chain) was identified in a study of beta chain features in type 1 diabetes. Germline CDR1 and CDR2: SGHRS and YFSETQ. V lost 5 bases, J lost 5 bases, and 25 bases lay in between. The CDR3 sequence is 17 residues long. The authors reverse transcribed all of the isolated RNA, so sequencing captured expressed TCRB transcripts. The table came from immunoSEQ multiplex PCR; TCRdb's copy has only in-frame clones and leaves some out. The sample records tens of thousands of clones, around three fifths being singletons. Sequenced input: Tregs from blood. The V call is TRBV5-1, the J call TRBJ1-2; D unclear. The receptor's source is a woman in her late teens or twenties in good health. The CDR3 DNA reads TGCGCCAGCAGTTCACACTCCGGGCCCCGAGGAGGTTATGGCTACACCTTC. Translation: CASSSHSGPRGGYGYTF.